This T cell receptor beta chain was recovered during a study of human T cells and chemical hapten exposure. V shed 7 bases and J shed 0 bases, with 9 bases lying between them. CDR3 length: 13 residues. Germline loops: CDR1 ENHRY, CDR2 SYGVKD. Separate cDNA molecules received unique molecular identifiers, which the library attached to them. TCRdb itself ran the RACE reads through MiXCR, one entry per CDR3 protein. The sample carries roughly 14,000 distinct CDR3 sequences, roughly 15% recorded once. This clonotype was picked up many times. Its antigen is still unknown. Findings and caveats of the study: After DPC sensitization, TCRs above 1 in 1000 frequency showed no change.

Time point denoted: patch test 1, 2 weeks after DPC sensitization. Sample treatment: therapeutic diphenylcyclopropenone sensitization with weekly scalp DPC. J is TRBJ1-1 and V is TRBV10-3; unclear D gene. The origin of this receptor is a woman younger than 45 with alopecia areata. Some clones in this sample may be carry-over from other donors' samples. The source was whole blood, collected in connection with sensitization to the hapten diphenylcyclopropenone (DPC). The CDR3 region is CAIMQNLNTEAFF. The CDR3, as DNA: TGTGCCATCATGCAAAACTTGAACACTGAAGCTTTCTTT.